These T cell receptor beta chains were read from a single sample in a study of radiotherapy plus CTLA-4 blockade in lung cancer. The protocol was immunoSEQ multiplex PCR, while the TCRdb copy is restricted to in-frame clones and leaves out a portion. This table holds about 28,000 clones, 60% to 80% found once. The input for sequencing was peripheral blood, taken from a patient treated with radiotherapy plus ipilimumab. All receptors derive from a human donor with non-small cell lung cancer who had stable disease on radiotherapy plus ipilimumab. Both conserved end residues are part of each CDR3. A D gene is named only where the DNA matches it firmly. A clone size is listed for some rows: how often the clone was seen (once, few, many), or a class if it is expanded.

NA | NA | TRBJ2-3 | TRBV1 | CTSSQGLAGITDTQYF | TGCACCAGCAGCCAAGGACTAGCGGGGATCACAGATACGCAGTATTTT
NA | NA | TRBJ1-2 | TRBV27 | CASRLQGSNYGYTF | TGTGCCAGCCGTTTACAGGGAAGTAACTATGGCTACACCTTC
NA | NA | TRBJ1-2 | TRBV10-1 | CASSEFIRSRKIYGYTF | TGCGCCAGCAGTGAGTTCATAAGATCGCGAAAGATCTATGGCTACACCTTC
NA | NA | TRBJ1-5 | TRBV5-1 | CASSLGRSSNQPQHF | TGCGCCAGCAGCTTGGGCCGCTCCAGCAATCAGCCCCAGCATTTT
NA | NA | TRBJ2-7 | TRBV5-1 | CASSLLATAYEQYF | TGCGCCAGCAGCTTGCTAGCGACAGCCTACGAGCAGTACTTC
NA | TRBD1 | TRBJ1-4 | TRBV16 | CASSPGQGITNEKLFF | TGTGCCAGCAGCCCCGGACAGGGAATAACTAATGAAAAACTGTTTTTT
NA | NA | TRBJ1-4 | TRBV4-1 | CASSPDSATNEKLFF | TGCGCCAGCAGCCCTGACAGTGCAACTAATGAAAAACTGTTTTTT
NA | TRBD1 | TRBJ1-1 | TRBV7-6 | CASSIGQGMNTEAFF | TGTGCCAGCAGCATTGGACAGGGGATGAACACTGAAGCTTTCTTT
few | NA | TRBJ1-2 | TRBV5-4 | CASTLGGRGGYTF | TGTGCCAGCACCCTTGGCGGGAGAGGTGGCTACACCTTC
few | TRBD1 | TRBJ1-2 | TRBV2 | CASTKPGGHGYTF | TGTGCCAGCACCAAACCAGGGGGGCATGGCTACACCTTC
NA | NA | TRBJ2-5 | TRBV5-4 | CASSLFTGAQETQYF | TGTGCCAGCAGCTTGTTTACGGGGGCCCAAGAGACCCAGTACTTC
NA | NA | TRBJ1-2 | TRBV4-2 | CASSQDHSSGYGYTF | TGTGCCAGCAGCCAAGATCACAGTTCGGGATATGGCTACACCTTC
NA | TRBD1 | TRBJ1-2 | TRBV5-1 | CASGGAGGNYGYTF | TGCGCCAGCGGCGGGGCAGGGGGGAACTATGGCTACACCTTC
once | TRBD2 | TRBJ2-3 | TRBV18 | CASSPVGSGASSTDTQYF | TGTGCCAGCTCACCCGTTGGTAGCGGGGCCTCTAGCACAGATACGCAGTATTTT
NA | TRBD1 | TRBJ1-2 | TRBV10-3 | CAISELDRGLDGYTF | TGTGCCATCAGTGAGTTGGACAGGGGACTCGATGGCTACACCTTC
NA | NA | TRBJ2-3 | TRBV6-1 | CASSEGTRSTDTQYF | TGTGCCAGCAGTGAAGGTACGAGAAGCACAGATACGCAGTATTTT
few | TRBD1 | TRBJ2-5 | TRBV19 | CASRTQGLETQYF | TGTGCCAGTAGGACACAGGGGCTGGAGACCCAGTACTTC
NA | NA | TRBJ1-5 | TRBV7-2 | CASSPPGQGPQHF | TGTGCCAGCAGCCCCCCGGGGCAGGGGCCCCAGCATTTT
NA | TRBD1 | TRBJ2-7 | TRBV27 | CASSSRRTGGAAYEQYF | TGTGCCAGCAGTTCCCGCCGGACAGGGGGCGCGGCCTACGAGCAGTACTTC
NA | TRBD1 | TRBJ1-2 | TRBV28 | CASRESGQGLGYTF | TGTGCCAGCAGAGAAAGTGGACAGGGGCTTGGCTACACCTTC
NA | NA | TRBJ2-1 | TRBV11-3 | CASSRAQGREQFF | TGTGCCAGCAGCCGAGCTCAGGGGCGTGAGCAGTTCTTC
NA | NA | TRBJ1-2 | TRBV5-5 | CASSLVGGNYGYTF | TGTGCCAGCAGCTTGGTTGGGGGAAACTATGGCTACACCTTC
few | NA | TRBJ2-2 | TRBV10-1 | CASSSIAGGWNTGELFF | TGCGCCAGCAGTTCGATTGCCGGGGGATGGAACACCGGGGAGCTGTTTTTT
NA | NA | TRBJ1-2 | TRBV5-1 | CASSYGPGGNDGYTF | TGCGCCAGCAGCTATGGACCTGGGGGGAATGATGGCTACACCTTC
NA | NA | TRBJ2-4 | TRBV28 | CASRTADRNIQYF | TGTGCCAGCAGAACTGCGGACAGAAACATTCAGTACTTC
once | TRBD1 | TRBJ1-4 | TRBV27 | CASSARQGATNEKLFF | TGTGCCAGCAGTGCGCGACAGGGCGCAACTAATGAAAAACTGTTTTTT
NA | NA | TRBJ1-1 | TRBV18 | CASSPGGREGDAFF | TGTGCCAGCTCACCAGGGGGACGGGAAGGGGATGCTTTCTTT
NA | NA | TRBJ1-4 | TRBV28 | CASTFGGNEKLFF | TGTGCCAGCACTTTTGGGGGTAATGAAAAACTGTTTTTT
once | TRBD1 | TRBJ1-2 | TRBV19 | CASSFSGGYGYTF | TGTGCCAGTAGTTTCTCAGGGGGGTATGGCTACACCTTC
NA | NA | TRBJ1-1 | TRBV6-5 | CASSYQRNTEAFF | TGTGCCAGCAGTTACCAGAGAAACACTGAAGCTTTCTTT
NA | NA | TRBJ1-6 | TRBV6-6 | CASSYNSPLHF | TGTGCCAGCAGTTATAATTCACCCCTCCACTTT
NA | NA | TRBJ1-6 | TRBV7-2 | CASSLEQGRKNSPLHF | TGTGCCAGCAGCTTAGAACAGGGAAGGAAAAATTCACCCCTCCACTTT
NA | TRBD1 | TRBJ1-6 | TRBV19 | CASSKGTGSSPLHF | TGTGCCAGTAGTAAAGGGACAGGGAGTTCACCCCTCCACTTT